This is a list of T cell receptor beta chains from one sample in a study of T cell repertoires and Cas9 in healthy adults. Using immunoSEQ multiplex PCR, the repertoire was profiled, and TCRdb retains in-frame clones only, with some absent. Of about 14,000 clones in the sample, 89% were seen once. Sequencing used Tregs (CD4+, CD25+, CD127-, CD137-, CD154-) from PBMCs; culture status not recorded. The receptors derive from a human donor in good health. CDR3s include the opening cysteine and the closing phenylalanine or tryptophan. The D gene is left open where the match is weak. Some rows have no size entry. The others give once, few or many, or a class for an expanded clone.

J gene: TRBJ1-2
V gene: TRBV27
D gene: NA
clone size: large
CDR3 DNA: TGTGCCAGCAGTTGGCGTCAGGGACTCTATGGCTACACCTTC
CDR3 protein: CASSWRQGLYGYTF

J gene: TRBJ2-5
V gene: TRBV12-5
D gene: TRBD2
clone size: NA
CDR3 DNA: TGTGCTAGTGGTTTGGCGGGGGGAGCTGAGACCCAGTACTTC
CDR3 protein: CASGLAGGAETQYF

J gene: TRBJ2-7
V gene: TRBV14
D gene: NA
clone size: NA
CDR3 DNA: TGTGCCAGCAGCCGAGGTCCATACGAGCAGTACTTC
CDR3 protein: CASSRGPYEQYF

J gene: TRBJ2-7
V gene: TRBV18
D gene: TRBD2
clone size: NA
CDR3 DNA: TGTGCCAGCTCACCATCGCGGGGGGTCCGTGACGAGCAGTACTTC
CDR3 protein: CASSPSRGVRDEQYF

J gene: TRBJ1-1
V gene: TRBV9
D gene: NA
clone size: once
CDR3 DNA: TGTGCCAGCAGCGTACAGGAAAGGACTGAAGCTTTCTTT
CDR3 protein: CASSVQERTEAFF

J gene: TRBJ1-1
V gene: TRBV6-5
D gene: NA
clone size: NA
CDR3 DNA: TGTGCCAGCAGTTACATCGCCCCTCTAGGGAACACTGAAGCTTTCTTT
CDR3 protein: CASSYIAPLGNTEAFF

J gene: TRBJ2-5
V gene: TRBV7-7
D gene: TRBD2
clone size: once
CDR3 DNA: TGTGCCAGCAGCCGCAGTCCCAGGACTAGCGCTAAAGAGACCCAGTACTTC
CDR3 protein: CASSRSPRTSAKETQYF

J gene: TRBJ2-3
V gene: TRBV11-1
D gene: NA
clone size: NA
CDR3 DNA: TGTGCCAGCAGCCCCCGGGCGGGAGATACGCAGTATTTT
CDR3 protein: CASSPRAGDTQYF

J gene: TRBJ1-1
V gene: TRBV6-5
D gene: NA
clone size: NA
CDR3 DNA: TGTGCCAGCAGTTACGGTCGGCCGAACACTGAAGCTTTCTTT
CDR3 protein: CASSYGRPNTEAFF

J gene: TRBJ1-1
V gene: TRBV9
D gene: NA
clone size: NA
CDR3 DNA: TGTGCCAGCAGCGTATCCCCCCGGGGTTTGAACACTGAAGCTTTCTTT
CDR3 protein: CASSVSPRGLNTEAFF

J gene: TRBJ1-2
V gene: TRBV11-2
D gene: NA
clone size: NA
CDR3 DNA: TGTGCCAGCAGCTTAACGGATAACTATGGCTACACCTTC
CDR3 protein: CASSLTDNYGYTF

J gene: TRBJ2-2
V gene: TRBV6-6
D gene: NA
clone size: NA
CDR3 DNA: TGTGCCAGCAGACGCCTGAAAGAGACCGGGGAGCTGTTTTTT
CDR3 protein: CASRRLKETGELFF

J gene: TRBJ1-6
V gene: TRBV11-2
D gene: NA
clone size: NA
CDR3 DNA: TGTGCCAGCAGCTCCAGGGTAGACTCACCCCTCCACTTT
CDR3 protein: CASSSRVDSPLHF

J gene: TRBJ1-1
V gene: TRBV5-1
D gene: NA
clone size: once
CDR3 DNA: TGCGCCAGCAGCTTGGTTCAGTACACTGAAGCTTTCTTT
CDR3 protein: CASSLVQYTEAFF

J gene: TRBJ1-5
V gene: TRBV28
D gene: NA
clone size: NA
CDR3 DNA: TGTGCCAGCCTTACAGAGACACCATTCAATCAGCCCCAGCATTTT
CDR3 protein: CASLTETPFNQPQHF

J gene: TRBJ2-1
V gene: TRBV28
D gene: NA
clone size: NA
CDR3 DNA: TGTGCCACCGGCCTTCCGGGACCCCTGGGTAATGAGCAGTTCTTC
CDR3 protein: CATGLPGPLGNEQFF

J gene: TRBJ2-1
V gene: TRBV5-1
D gene: NA
clone size: NA
CDR3 DNA: TGCGCCAGCAGCTTGGTGGGGCCCTCCATCCAATTCTTC
CDR3 protein: CASSLVGPSIQFF

J gene: TRBJ1-1
V gene: TRBV30
D gene: NA
clone size: NA
CDR3 DNA: TGTGCCTGGGGTAGCCAGGGGCTGACTGAAGCTTTCTTT
CDR3 protein: CAWGSQGLTEAFF

J gene: TRBJ1-6
V gene: TRBV28
D gene: NA
clone size: NA
CDR3 DNA: TGTGCCAGCAGATCTTCGGACTGGCCCCTCCACTTT
CDR3 protein: CASRSSDWPLHF

J gene: TRBJ1-1
V gene: TRBV27
D gene: NA
clone size: NA
CDR3 DNA: TGTGCCAGCAGGCCCCGGGACAAGGCTAGTTCTACTGAAGCTTTCTTT
CDR3 protein: CASRPRDKASSTEAFF

J gene: TRBJ2-3
V gene: TRBV28
D gene: NA
clone size: NA
CDR3 DNA: TGTGCCACCACTAACGCTGGGGGCGTGGGCACAGATACGCAGTATTTT
CDR3 protein: CATTNAGGVGTDTQYF

J gene: TRBJ1-1
V gene: TRBV15
D gene: NA
clone size: once
CDR3 DNA: TGTGCCACCAGTCCTAAGCGGTTGAACACTGAAGCTTTCTTT
CDR3 protein: CATSPKRLNTEAFF

J gene: TRBJ1-5
V gene: TRBV28
D gene: NA
clone size: NA
CDR3 DNA: TGTGCCAGCAGTTTTTACTCCGGGACCCATCAGCCCCAGCATTTT
CDR3 protein: CASSFYSGTHQPQHF

J gene: TRBJ2-1
V gene: TRBV21-1
D gene: NA
clone size: large
CDR3 DNA: TGTGCCAGCTCAATCTTCATCCCAACCGGGACATCCCCACCGAGTGAGCAGTTCTTC
CDR3 protein: CASSIFIPTGTSPPSEQFF

J gene: TRBJ1-2
V gene: TRBV6-5
D gene: NA
clone size: NA
CDR3 DNA: TGTGCCAGCAAGGATCAGGGCCATGGCTACACCTTC
CDR3 protein: CASKDQGHGYTF

J gene: TRBJ1-6
V gene: TRBV27
D gene: TRBD1
clone size: NA
CDR3 DNA: TGTGCCAGCAGTCCCACCTGGACAGGGGTGAATTCACCCCTCCACTTT
CDR3 protein: CASSPTWTGVNSPLHF

J gene: TRBJ1-2
V gene: TRBV11-2
D gene: NA
clone size: NA
CDR3 DNA: TGTGCCAGCAGCCCGACTCAGGGGATCTATGGCTACACCTTC
CDR3 protein: CASSPTQGIYGYTF

J gene: TRBJ2-1
V gene: TRBV27
D gene: NA
clone size: NA
CDR3 DNA: TGTGCCAGCAGTTCCCAGAGCGGCCCTGAGCAGTTCTTC
CDR3 protein: CASSSQSGPEQFF

J gene: TRBJ2-5
V gene: TRBV10-1
D gene: NA
clone size: NA
CDR3 DNA: TGCGCCAGCAGGACTAGGGCACAAGAGACCCAGTACTTC
CDR3 protein: CASRTRAQETQYF

J gene: TRBJ1-1
V gene: TRBV11-3
D gene: NA
clone size: NA
CDR3 DNA: TGTGCCAGCAGCCCCGAGCTCGTCACTGAAGCTTTCTTT
CDR3 protein: CASSPELVTEAFF

J gene: TRBJ2-3
V gene: TRBV5-1
D gene: TRBD1
clone size: NA
CDR3 DNA: TGCGCCAGCAGCTTACACATTCGGACAGGGAGGTACACAGATACGCAGTATTTT
CDR3 protein: CASSLHIRTGRYTDTQYF

J gene: TRBJ1-1
V gene: TRBV5-1
D gene: NA
clone size: NA
CDR3 DNA: TGCGCCAGCAGCTGGGGGGGAGGACCGAACACTGAAGCTTTCTTT
CDR3 protein: CASSWGGGPNTEAFF

J gene: TRBJ1-1
V gene: TRBV6-1
D gene: NA
clone size: NA
CDR3 DNA: TGTGCCAGCAGTGAAGTGAGGGGCTATACTGAAGCTTTCTTT
CDR3 protein: CASSEVRGYTEAFF